This TCR beta chain derives from a study of somatic mutations in cytotoxic T cells in rheumatoid arthritis. Study at large: Flow sorting at nearly 100% purity was applied to some V beta antibody-stained T-cell populations, which included V beta1+ cells sequenced for TCRB. The study, taken as a whole, reports: Which antigens the expanded CD8+ clones targeted was unknown. Among rheumatoid arthritis patients and age-matched healthy controls, CD8+ T-cell clonality was not significantly different.

Using immunoSEQ multiplex PCR, the repertoire was profiled, and TCRdb retains in-frame clones only, with some absent. The sample has about 12,000 clones, roughly 80% seen once. The CD4+ and CD8+ fractions came from positive magnetic bead selection and were purity-checked by flow cytometry. A remark on this clone: No antigen is known for it.

CDR3 length: 15 residues. Germline CDR1 SGDLS, CDR2 YYNGEE. V was trimmed by 3 bases and J by 4 bases, leaving 16 bases between them. This sequence originates from a woman aged 55-70 years in good health. The sample taken for sequencing was CD8+ T cells sorted from blood. This chain uses TRBV9 with TRBJ2-5, with D unresolved. For the CDR3, the DNA is TGTGCCAGCAGCGGCCCCCTTTTGGGCTCAGAGACCCAGTACTTC. Residues: CASSGPLLGSETQYF.